The 27 T cell receptor beta chains given below trace back to one sample, sequenced in a study of blood T cells in healthy people across ages. A second PCR of 7 to 11 cycles used a sample-barcoded 5' primer and a J-beta primer mix. From the 5' RACE reads, TCRdb called clonotypes with MiXCR, one entry per CDR3 protein. Of 1.5 million to 1.8 million distinct CDR3 sequences in the sample, 35% to 45% were seen once. Specimen: blood. The source is a woman aged 18-29 years in good health.

This clonotype was detected only once. A read error is possible here, since a much larger clone lies one base away. CDR3: CASSYTAESYEQYF. CDR3 bases: TGCGCCAGCAGCTATACGGCGGAGAGCTACGAGCAGTACTTC. V usage is TRBV5-1 and J usage is TRBJ2-7; no clear D gene. V was clipped by 3 bases and J by 3 bases, with 13 bases between them. CDR3 size: 14 residues. Germline V CDR1 and CDR2: SGHRS, YFSETQ.

This clonotype was counted a few times. The genes are TRBV9 and TRBJ1-5; weak D call: TRBD1 (6 bases). Germline lookup yields CDR1 SGDLS and CDR2 YYNGEE. The CDR3 has 13 amino acids. The V gene lost 0 bases and the J gene lost 7 bases, with 8 bases spanning the gap. CDR3 residues: CASSVDGTQPQHF. Here the CDR3 DNA reads TGTGCCAGCAGCGTAGATGGGACACAGCCCCAGCATTTT.

V gene TRBV12-3 or TRBV12-4 combines with J gene TRBJ1-4, with 7 bases fitting TRBD1. The CDR3 loop spans 13 amino acids. V shed 1 base and J 10 bases; nucleotides not matched to a gene: 3. The CDR3 bases are TGTGCCAGCAGTTTAGGAGGGGGCGCAAAACTGTTTTTT. Protein product: CASSLGGGAKLFF.

This clonotype was seen only a few times. J is TRBJ2-5 and V is TRBV29-1, with D unclear. The DNA matches TRBJ2-7 better at its end, which makes the J call doubtful. Germline CDR1 is SQVTM and CDR2 is ANQGSEA. The length of the CDR3 is 11 residues. CDR3 in amino acids: CSVRLNYEQYF. The CDR3 DNA sequence: TGCAGCGTTCGGCTAAACTACGAGCAGTACTTC.

This clonotype was detected many times. The chain combines TRBV6-2 or TRBV6-3 with TRBJ1-2, with unresolved D. Per germline, CDR1 MNHEY and CDR2 SVGEGT. CDR3 length equals 12 residues. Trimming left V 0 bases short and J 4 bases short, with 3 bases between. In DNA form, the CDR3 reads TGTGCCAGCAGTTACTCTAGCTATGGCTACACCTTC. Translating gives CASSYSSYGYTF.

This clonotype was found a few times. CDR3 protein: CASSLDRRYIAKNIQYF. The CDR3 DNA follows: TGTGCCAGCAGCTTGGATAGGCGTTACATAGCCAAAAACATTCAGTACTTC. This chain joins TRBV5-6 and TRBJ2-4; D is unclear. Germline CDR1 reads SGHDT; CDR2 reads YYEEEE. Trimming removed 0 bases from V and 0 bases from J, with 13 bases in between. The CDR3 loop spans 17 amino acids.

The rearrangement uses TRBV4-3 and TRBJ1-1; 7 positions agree with TRBD1. Losses at the gene ends were 5 bases for V and 1 base for J; bases not matched to a gene: 7. The CDR3 extends over 15 amino acids. Germline lookup yields CDR1 LGHNA and CDR2 YSLEER. The CDR3 nucleotides are TGCGCCAGCAGCTTTCAGGACAGGAGGAACACTGAAGCTTTCTTT. It translates to CASSFQDRRNTEAFF.

The V and J genes are TRBV20-1 and TRBJ2-7; 8 bases line up with TRBD2. Germline CDR1 reads DFQATT; CDR2 reads SNEGSKA (reference sequence). The CDR3 is 16 residues long. Trimming at V came to 1 base and at J to 0 bases, leaving 8 bases not matched to a gene. The CDR3 DNA reads TGCAGTGCTAGAGGGACACGGGGGGGCGACTCCTACGAGCAGTACTTC. It is translated as CSARGTRGGDSYEQYF.

This clonotype was seen only a few times. This chain links TRBV7-9 with TRBJ2-5; TRBD2 agrees at 13 bases. This CDR3 contains 13 residues. V dropped 10 bases and J dropped 5; count of bases not matched to a gene: 4. Per germline, CDR1 SEHNR and CDR2 FQNEAQ (reference sequence). The CDR3 loop reads CATGLAGAETQYF. The DNA of the CDR3 is TGTGCCACCGGACTAGCGGGAGCTGAGACCCAGTACTTC.

The chain recombines TRBV12-3 or TRBV12-4 with TRBJ2-7; TRBD1 or TRBD2 may be the D gene (6 bases each). V lost 5 bases and J 10 bases, leaving 15 bases between the germline ends. CDR3 length: 12 amino acids. CDR3 loop: CASSPPSGAQYF. The CDR3 coding sequence is TGTGCCAGCAGTCCCCCTTCGGGGGCCCAGTACTTC.

The chain recombines TRBV27 with TRBJ2-2; 13 bases match TRBD2. CDR1 MNHEY and CDR2 SMNVEV come from the germline V gene (reference sequence). The V segment lost 7 bases and the J segment 6 bases; nucleotides outside the gene matches: 5. The CDR3 is 15 amino acids. CDR3 DNA sequence: TGTGCCAGCACCGGACTAGCGGGAGAGGCCGGGGAGCTGTTTTTT. Residues: CASTGLAGEAGELFF.

The chain uses TRBV20-1 and TRBJ1-1; no clear D. CDR3 length equals 13 residues. The V end was cut by 8 bases, the J end by 2 bases, with 15 bases between. Germline loops: CDR1 DFQATT, CDR2 SNEGSKA (reference sequence). The CDR3 region has the DNA TGCAGTCCCAGAGACACGAGCAACACTGAAGCTTTCTTT. Translated: CSPRDTSNTEAFF.

Many counts were recorded for this clonotype. The chain combines TRBV28 with TRBJ2-5; 7 bases fit TRBD1. With 10 bases clipped from V and 0 bases from J, the junction kept 8 bases outside the gene matches. Germline V gene data show CDR1 as MDHEN and CDR2 as SYDVKM. CDR3 length: 14 residues. CDR3 amino acids: CAITGAGDQETQYF. The CDR3 DNA follows: TGTGCCATCACAGGGGCAGGGGACCAAGAGACCCAGTACTTC.

This clonotype has just a few counts. The chain carries TRBV12-3 or TRBV12-4 and TRBJ1-3; no clear D. Deletions cut 6 bases from V and 0 bases from J, with 12 bases between. This CDR3 has 15 amino acids. The CDR3 bases are TGTGCCAGCAGCCCCGGGCAGCGCTCTGGAAACACCATATATTTT. Its protein is CASSPGQRSGNTIYF.

The sample holds one count of this clonotype. The chain carries TRBV2 and TRBJ2-2, with D possibly matching TRBD1 (5 bases). Germline assignment: CDR1 SNHLY and CDR2 FYNNEI. This CDR3 contains 14 residues. V shed 4 bases and J shed 4 bases, with 10 bases lying between them. CDR3 coding DNA: TGTGCCAGCAGTGTCGACAGCTTCACCGGGGAGCTGTTTTTT. Its translation is CASSVDSFTGELFF.

Of note for this clonotype: Germline is not matched at one junction end, which may reflect a read error. This sequence joins TRBV20-1 and TRBJ2-1; possible D gene TRBD2, 5 bases. Germline V gives CDR1 DFQATT, CDR2 SNEGSKA (reference sequence). The CDR3 is 15 amino acids. CDR3 bases: TGCAGTACTAGAATTGACCGCTCCTTGGAATACGAGCAGTTCTTC. Translating gives CSTRIDRSLEYEQFF.

In this sample, this clonotype turned up a few times. V is TRBV4-3 and J is TRBJ2-2, with 7 bases lining up with TRBD2. The germline gives CDR1 LGHNA, CDR2 YSLEER. V lost 3 bases, J lost 7 bases, and 5 bases stayed unmatched. The CDR3 is made up of 14 amino acids. The CDR3 region is CASSQTSQNGELFF. The CDR3, as DNA: TGCGCCAGCAGCCAGACTAGCCAGAACGGGGAGCTGTTTTTT.

The genes are TRBV7-2 and TRBJ2-7; TRBD1 agrees at 8 bases. This CDR3 region has 16 residues. Germline values: CDR1 SGHTA, CDR2 FQGNSA. Unmatched junction bases numbered 8, after V lost 0 bases and J lost 4 bases. This CDR3 is CASSLAQGVLGYEQYF. The CDR3 DNA reads as TGTGCCAGCAGCTTAGCACAGGGGGTATTAGGGTACGAGCAGTACTTC.

The rearrangement links TRBV7-9 to TRBJ1-2; D is unclear. V was clipped by 5 bases and J by 4 bases, with 14 bases between them. From germline, CDR1 is SEHNR and CDR2 FQNEAQ (reference sequence). The CDR3 covers 14 residues. The CDR3 sequence: CASSPTPSVYGYTF. The DNA for the CDR3 is TGTGCCAGCAGCCCCACTCCTTCAGTCTATGGCTACACCTTC.

The rearrangement links TRBV11-2 to TRBJ2-1; D not resolved. This CDR3 comprises 13 residues. Per the germline V gene, CDR1 is SGHAT and CDR2 is FQNNGV. Trimming removed 7 bases from V and 4 bases from J, with 11 bases in between. CDR3 coding DNA: TGTGCCAGCAATAAAAATCGATACAATGAGCAGTTCTTC. Translation: CASNKNRYNEQFF.

The chain recombines TRBV20-1 with TRBJ1-2, with D tentatively TRBD1 (5 bases). CDR1 is DFQATT and CDR2 is SNEGSKA in the germline V gene (reference sequence). The CDR3 covers 14 residues. The V gene lost 1 base and the J gene lost 3 bases, with 12 bases spanning the gap. The CDR3 loop reads CSARGGPGDYGYTF. For the CDR3, the DNA is TGCAGTGCTAGAGGAGGTCCGGGGGACTATGGCTACACCTTC.

The J gene is TRBJ2-1, the V gene TRBV5-1; 9 nucleotides line up with TRBD2. Germline CDR1 SGHRS, CDR2 YFSETQ. The CDR3 length is 16 residues. With 3 bases clipped from V and 6 bases from J, the junction kept 10 bases outside the gene matches. CDR3 DNA: TGCGCCAGCAGCTCCCCGCGGGGGGGCCGGTTCAATGAGCAGTTCTTC. As protein: CASSSPRGGRFNEQFF.

This clonotype was observed once. This sequence joins TRBV20-1 and TRBJ2-7, with unresolved D. The CDR3 is 16 amino acids. The V gene's germline CDR1 is DFQATT and CDR2 SNEGSKA (reference sequence). The V and J ends lost 0 bases and 7 bases respectively, with 22 bases between them. CDR3 in DNA: TGCAGTGCTAGAGATCTGGCGGTAAGCTCCTACAATGAGCAGTACTTC. Translating gives CSARDLAVSSYNEQYF.

The chain couples TRBV20-1 to TRBJ2-4; TRBD1 might be the D (6 bases). The J call is in doubt because the DNA end fits TRBJ2-7 better. This CDR3 has 12 amino acids. Germline V gene sequence: CDR1 DFQATT, CDR2 SNEGSKA (reference sequence). The DNA of the CDR3 is TGCAGTGTACCGGGACATACCTACGAGCAGTACTTC. Protein product: CSVPGHTYEQYF.

The CDR3 sequence is CSARHGVYNEQFF. CDR3 DNA: TGCAGTGCTCGTCACGGGGTCTACAATGAGCAGTTCTTC. The rearrangement uses TRBV20-1 and TRBJ2-1; D might be TRBD2 (5 bases). Germline V gene data show CDR1 as DFQATT and CDR2 as SNEGSKA (reference sequence). Trimming left V 5 bases short and J 3 bases short, with 11 bases between. The CDR3 covers 13 residues.

The CDR3, as DNA: TGCGCCAGCAGCGCGGGGCGGGGCTCCTCGGTGGATACGCAGTATTTT. It yields the protein CASSAGRGSSVDTQYF. The chain is built from TRBV5-1 and TRBJ2-3; weak D call: TRBD2 (6 bases). The CDR3 runs 16 residues. Germline values: CDR1 SGHRS, CDR2 YFSETQ. The germline V and J ends were trimmed by 4 bases and 6 bases, with 21 bases remaining between them.

The chain recombines TRBV29-1 with TRBJ2-7; D not resolved. The DNA matches TRBJ2-5 better at its end, which makes the J call doubtful. The CDR3 contains 12 residues. Per germline, CDR1 SQVTM and CDR2 ANQGSEA. In DNA form, the CDR3 reads TGCAGCGTTGACCCCTCTATGGAGACCCAGTACTTC. Translation gives CSVDPSMETQYF.